This passage covers 30 T cell receptor beta chains from one sample sequenced in a study of esophageal squamous cell carcinoma under preoperative chemotherapy. Time point reported: before preoperative PTX-NDP chemotherapy. Via MiXCR, TCRdb re-called the PCR reads, giving one row per CDR3 protein. The sample lists tens of thousands of distinct CDR3 sequences; roughly 48% were seen once. Specimen collection occurred from a patient given preoperative chemotherapy. These TCRs come from a human donor with esophageal squamous cell carcinoma. The donor label of this sample is uncertain.

This clonotype was seen just once. J is TRBJ2-5 and V is TRBV7-3; D might be TRBD1 or TRBD2, each matching 6 bases. TRBJ2-4 explains the end of the DNA better; the J call may be wrong. From germline, CDR1 is SGHTA and CDR2 FQGTGA. This CDR3 spans 17 amino acids. This chain's CDR3 is CASCSGPGGGIKNIQYF. DNA of the CDR3: TGTGCCAGCTGCTCGGGGCCCGGGGGCGGGATCAAAAACATTCAGTACTTC.

J is TRBJ2-4 and V is TRBV7-2; weak D call: TRBD2 (6 bases). Trimming took 5 bases from V and 10 from J, leaving 24 bases between them. Per the germline V gene, CDR1 is SGHTA and CDR2 is FQGNSA. The CDR3 totals 16 residues. The CDR3 sequence: CASSRGDGGDQEIQYF. The CDR3 DNA reads as TGTGCCAGCAGCCGAGGGGACGGGGGAGATCAAGAGATTCAGTACTTC.

J is TRBJ2-3 and V is TRBV9; tentatively, D is TRBD2 (6 bases). Germline CDR1 SGDLS, CDR2 YYNGEE. V was cut by 0 bases and J by 2 bases, with 13 bases left in between. This CDR3 region has 16 residues. The CDR3 region has the DNA TGTGCCAGCAGCGTAGAAACCGGGACTCCCACAGATACGCAGTATTTT. This codes for CASSVETGTPTDTQYF.

This clonotype was counted only a few times. This chain links TRBV7-2 with TRBJ2-1, with 7 bases that match TRBD2. The CDR3 has 15 residues. J lost 2 bases, V lost 1 base, and 2 bases had no gene match. Germline V gives CDR1 SGHTA, CDR2 FQGNSA. CDR3 DNA: TGTGCCAGCAGCTTAGGGCGGGGGACCTACAATGAGCAGTTCTTC. Translation gives CASSLGRGTYNEQFF. Filled out from reference TRBV7-2 and TRBJ2-1, the complete variable domain reads GAGVSQSPSNKVTEKGKDVELRCDPISGHTALYWYRQSLGQGLEFLIYFQGNSAPDKSGLPSDRFSAERTGGSVSTLTIQRTQQEDSAVYLCASSLGRGTYNEQFFGPGTRLTVL.

With respect to this clonotype: Mismatch with germline at one junction end may stem from a read error. V usage is TRBV7-2 and J usage is TRBJ2-3; TRBD2 might be the D (6 bases). Germline V gives CDR1 SGHTA, CDR2 FQGNSA. The CDR3 runs 14 residues. CDR3 DNA: TGTGCCAGCACGAGGCGGGGAGCCAAAGATACTCAGTACTTT. Amino acids: CASTRRGAKDTQYF.

This clonotype occurred a few times. The chain employs TRBV11-3 and TRBJ2-5; tentative D call: TRBD2 (7 bases). The DNA end favors TRBJ2-1, so the J call may be wrong. This CDR3 is built from 14 residues. Germline loops: CDR1 SGHNT, CDR2 YENEEA. The chain's CDR3 is CASSRGGGARTQFF. DNA of the CDR3: TGTGCCAGCAGCCGTGGGGGGGGCGCCAGGACCCAGTTCTTC.

The gene calls are TRBV12-3 or TRBV12-4 and TRBJ2-3, with TRBD2 matching 7 bases. The J call may be mistaken, given a closer DNA end match to TRBJ2-7. CDR3 length: 14 amino acids. DNA for the CDR3: TGTGCCAGCACGGGGCGGGACTACACAAATACGCAGTACTTC. Translation gives CASTGRDYTNTQYF.

The CDR3 nucleotides are TGTGCCAGCAGCTTATCAGGGGGCAGGGGGGAGACCCAGTACTTC. It specifies CASSLSGGRGETQYF. V usage is TRBV7-6 and J usage is TRBJ2-3, with 8 bases lining up with TRBD1. Near its end, the DNA agrees better with TRBJ2-5, so the J call may be wrong. CDR1 SGHVS and CDR2 FNYEAQ come from the germline V gene. The CDR3 contains 15 residues.

V and J are TRBV5-1 and TRBJ2-5, with 10 bases lining up with TRBD2. The end of the DNA aligns better with TRBJ2-7, so the J call may be wrong. The CDR3 consists of 15 residues. The V gene's germline CDR1 is SGHRS and CDR2 YFSETQ. CDR3 residues: CASRLGTSAPYEQYF. CDR3 coding DNA: TGCGCCAGCAGACTTGGGACTAGCGCACCCTACGAGCAGTACTTC.

The chain employs TRBV7-6 and TRBJ2-7; no reliable D call. Between the trimmed V and J ends, which lost 5 bases and 4 bases, there was a span of 15 bases. Germline V gene sequence: CDR1 SGHVS, CDR2 FNYEAQ. The CDR3 consists of 14 residues. The CDR3 nucleotides read TGTGCCAGCAGCGACGGCCGGTGGGGATACGAGCAGTACTTC. It is translated as CASSDGRWGYEQYF.

In its sample, this clonotype was seen many times. V is TRBV19 and J is TRBJ2-4; TRBD1 aligns across 11 bases. Germline lookup yields CDR1 LNHDA and CDR2 SQIVND (reference sequence). The CDR3 has 14 residues. V shed 5 bases and J 6 bases; nucleotides not matched to a gene: 3. CDR3 bases: TGTGCCAGTAGTCCGGGACAGGGGGGAAACATTCAGTACTTC. It codes for CASSPGQGGNIQYF.

The chain recombines TRBV6-1 with TRBJ2-7; 9 bases agree with TRBD2. Germline loops: CDR1 MNHNS, CDR2 SASEGT. The ends lost 7 bases at V and 3 bases at J; junction bases unmatched: 10. The CDR3 runs to 15 residues. The CDR3 protein is CASTQSVAGDYEQYF. For the CDR3, the DNA is TGTGCCAGCACCCAATCGGTAGCGGGAGACTACGAGCAGTACTTC.

In its sample, this clonotype was seen once. The junction departs from germline at one end; a sequencing error may be responsible. The chain has TRBV7-2 and TRBJ2-4; weak D call: TRBD2 (5 bases). Matching the DNA end better, TRBJ2-5 makes the J call doubtful. Germline CDR1 SGHTA, CDR2 FQGNSA. The CDR3 sequence is 12 residues long. The CDR3 loop reads CAGSFDEGTQYF. CDR3 coding DNA: TGTGCCGGCAGCTTTGATGAGGGGACCCAGTACTTC.

CDR3 sequence reads: CASSSRTPLITDTQYF. The CDR3 DNA reads as TGTGCCAGCAGCTCGAGGACCCCTCTAATCACAGATACGCAGTATTTT. The chain combines TRBV5-6 with TRBJ2-3, with D uncertain. V was pared by 3 bases and J by 2 bases, with 16 bases between. The CDR3 is 16 amino acids. In germline, CDR1 is SGHDT, CDR2 YYEEEE.

In this sample, this clonotype turned up once. J is TRBJ2-5 and V is TRBV7-2, with 7 bases lining up with TRBD2. The CDR3 covers 14 residues. Germline CDR1 is SGHTA and CDR2 is FQGNSA. CDR3 in DNA: TGTGCGAGGAGCGCCGGACTAGACCAAAACACCCAGTACTTC. It yields the protein CARSAGLDQNTQYF.

The table lists this clonotype with many counts. The chain has TRBV6-1 and TRBJ2-1; D is ambiguous. Germline V lookup: CDR1 MNHNS, CDR2 SASEGT. The CDR3 is 12 residues long. V dropped 4 bases and J dropped 5 bases, with 6 bases sitting between them. DNA for the CDR3: TGTGCCAGCAGTGCGCTGGACAATGAGCAGTTCTTC. Protein product: CASSALDNEQFF.

The CDR3 protein is CASSTSGFLTEEQYF. CDR3 sequence (DNA): TGTGCCAGCAGCACCTCGGGATTCCTAACGGAGGAGCAGTACTTC. The genes are TRBV5-5 and TRBJ2-7, with D perhaps TRBD2 (5 bases). V dropped 4 bases and J dropped 7 bases, with 21 bases sitting between them. The germline CDR1 and CDR2 sequences are SGHKS and YYEKEE (reference sequence). The CDR3 runs 15 residues.

This clonotype was seen a few times. The chain uses TRBV7-8 and TRBJ2-1; 8 nucleotides agree with TRBD2. The CDR3 runs to 17 residues. In germline, CDR1 is SGHVS, CDR2 FQNEAQ. With 5 bases clipped from V and 4 bases from J, the junction kept 13 bases outside the gene matches. CDR3 in amino acids: CASSPSRGLAGYNEQFF. For the CDR3, the DNA is TGTGCCAGCAGCCCCTCCCGTGGGCTAGCGGGTTACAATGAGCAGTTCTTC.

Concerning this clonotype itself: The CDR3 does not close with the conserved phenylalanine or tryptophan, likely indicating a read error. The DNA is left out, because the CDR3 cannot be placed on it with certainty; the CDR3 is given as TCRdb lists it. The chain recombines TRBV7-2 with TRBJ2-5; the table's D gene call, TRBD2, was not cross checked with the DNA. The CDR3 length is 17 residues, termini included. Germline CDR1 reads SGHTA; CDR2 reads FQGNSA. CDR3 protein: CASSLAGRASGLETQLS.

Remarks on this clonotype: Germline and junction disagree at one end, which may indicate a read error. The chain joins TRBV7-8 to TRBJ2-3, with D perhaps assigned TRBD1 or TRBD2 (7 bases each). The J call is in doubt because the DNA end fits TRBJ2-7 better. The germline V gene encodes CDR1 SGHVS and CDR2 FQNEAQ. CDR3 length: 14 amino acids. CDR3 DNA sequence: TGTGGCAGCAGGGGGGCGGGAGCCAAAAATACGCAGTACTTC. Translation: CGSRGAGAKNTQYF.

Sample share makes this clonotype medium-sized. The V gene is TRBV7-8, the J gene TRBJ2-5; D perhaps matches TRBD1 (5 bases). The germline gives CDR1 SGHVS, CDR2 FQNEAQ. V was clipped by 6 bases and J by 9 bases, with 14 bases between them. CDR3 length: 12 amino acids. The CDR3, as DNA: TGTGCCAGCAGTCCTACACAGGCACCCCAGTACTTC. Translated, it gives CASSPTQAPQYF.

The count of this clonotype is one. The rearrangement joins TRBV6-1 to TRBJ2-7; D not certain. The V end lost 1 base, the J end lost 10 bases, and 17 bases lay between the germline ends. Germline CDR1 MNHNS, CDR2 SASEGT. The CDR3 extends over 14 amino acids. The CDR3: CASSEGLSLGTQYF. In nucleotides, the CDR3 is TGTGCCAGCAGTGAAGGTTTGAGCCTCGGAACCCAGTACTTC.

The V gene is TRBV7-8, the J gene TRBJ2-3; TRBD2 matches at 10 bases. This CDR3 comprises 16 residues. Losses at the gene ends were 2 bases for V and 3 bases for J; bases not matched to a gene: 5. Germline CDR1 and CDR2: SGHVS and FQNEAQ. CDR3 protein: CASSLLAGVTTDTQYF. The CDR3 nucleotides read TGTGCCAGCAGCTTACTAGCGGGAGTGACGACAGATACGCAGTATTTT.

The CDR3 is CARRGRGDQETQYF. The CDR3 DNA is TGTGCGAGGCGCGGGCGCGGGGACCAAGAGACCCAGTACTTC. The rearrangement joins TRBV7-2 to TRBJ2-5; D may be TRBD2 (6 bases). The CDR3 runs to 14 residues. Germline V gene sequence: CDR1 SGHTA, CDR2 FQGNSA.

With respect to this clonotype: The final CDR3 position lacks the conserved phenylalanine or tryptophan, pointing to a likely read error. The limits of the CDR3 on the DNA are not certain, so only TCRdb's listed CDR3 is given. The V call is TRBV12-3 or TRBV12-4, the J call TRBJ2-5; the tabulated D call, TRBD2, remains unverified against the DNA. Counting both end residues, the CDR3 totals 11 amino acids. The CDR3 sequence is CASSWGESRFS.

The rearrangement links TRBV27 to TRBJ1-6, with D uncertain. Trimming stripped 3 bases from V and 10 bases from J, with 7 bases between. The CDR3 length is 12 residues. From germline, CDR1 is MNHEY and CDR2 SMNVEV (reference sequence). The CDR3 reads CASSFSESPLHF. CDR3 DNA sequence: TGTGCCAGCAGTTTTTCGGAATCACCCCTCCACTTT.

V is TRBV6-1 and J is TRBJ1-3; 7 nucleotides agree with TRBD1. CDR3 size: 13 residues. The germline gives CDR1 MNHNS, CDR2 SASEGT. J was trimmed by 2 bases and V by 7 bases; bases with no gene match: 2. The CDR3 reads CASIDRAGNTIYF. For the CDR3, the DNA is TGTGCCAGCATCGACAGGGCTGGAAACACCATATATTTT.

The chain couples TRBV18 to TRBJ2-4; the D is unclear. The CDR3 spans 11 residues. V was shortened by 5 bases and J by 6 bases, with 5 bases between the two germline ends. Germline loops: CDR1 KGHSH, CDR2 LQKENI. CDR3 nucleotide sequence: TGTGCCAGCTCAAGTTTAAACATTCAGTACTTC. Encoded protein: CASSSLNIQYF.

This clonotype came up a few times. The V and J genes are TRBV7-2 and TRBJ2-3, with TRBD2 matching over 8 bases. Unmatched junction bases numbered 11, after V lost 8 bases and J lost 4 bases. From germline, CDR1 is SGHTA and CDR2 FQGNSA. The CDR3 is made up of 15 amino acids. DNA of the CDR3: TGTGCCAGCTTGCCGGGACTAGGGGGGGCAGATACGCAGTATTTT. This gives the protein CASLPGLGGADTQYF.

This clonotype was seen at least ten times. V is TRBV19 and J is TRBJ2-7; no reliable D call. The CDR3 is 12 residues long. CDR1 is LNHDA, CDR2 SQIVND, per germline (reference sequence). Trimming removed 6 bases at V and 6 bases at J, with 12 bases between. The CDR3: CASRAPSGEQYF. CDR3 DNA sequence: TGTGCCAGTAGGGCTCCTTCGGGCGAGCAGTACTTC. The full variable domain, its missing parts supplied by reference TRBV19 and TRBJ2-7, is DGGITQSPKYLFRKEGQNVTLSCEQNLNHDAMYWYRQDPGQGLRLIYYSQIVNDFQKGDIAEGYSVSREKKESFPLTVTSAQKNPTAFYLCASRAPSGEQYFGPGTRLTVT.